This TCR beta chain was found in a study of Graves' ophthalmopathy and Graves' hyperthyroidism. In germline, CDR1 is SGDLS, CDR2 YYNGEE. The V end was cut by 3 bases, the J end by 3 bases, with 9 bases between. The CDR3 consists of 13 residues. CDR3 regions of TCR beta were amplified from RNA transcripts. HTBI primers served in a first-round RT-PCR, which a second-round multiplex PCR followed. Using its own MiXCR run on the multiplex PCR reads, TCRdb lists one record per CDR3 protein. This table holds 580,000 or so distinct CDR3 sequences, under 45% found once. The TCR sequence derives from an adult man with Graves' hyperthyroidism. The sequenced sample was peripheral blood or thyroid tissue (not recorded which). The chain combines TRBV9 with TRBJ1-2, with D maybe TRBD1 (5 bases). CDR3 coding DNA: TGTGCCAGCAGCGGCGGGGCCGACTATGGCTACACCTTC. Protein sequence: CASSGGADYGYTF.